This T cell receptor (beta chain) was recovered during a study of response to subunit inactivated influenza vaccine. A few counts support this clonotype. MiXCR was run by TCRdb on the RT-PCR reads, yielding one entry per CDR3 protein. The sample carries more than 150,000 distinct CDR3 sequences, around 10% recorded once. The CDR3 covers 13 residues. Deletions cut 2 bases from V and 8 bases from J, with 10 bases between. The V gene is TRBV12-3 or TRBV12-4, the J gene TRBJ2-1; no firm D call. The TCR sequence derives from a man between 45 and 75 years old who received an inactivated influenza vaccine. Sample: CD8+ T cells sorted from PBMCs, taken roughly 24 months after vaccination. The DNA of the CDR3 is TGTGCCAGCAGTTTATTTAGGTGGGATGAGCAGTTCTTC. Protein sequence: CASSLFRWDEQFF.